One sample yielded the 22 T cell receptor beta chains listed below, sequenced in a study of identical twins. TCRdb analysed the 5' RACE reads with MiXCR anew, one entry per CDR3 protein. Of over 600,000 distinct CDR3 sequences in the sample, 21% were seen once. These sequences were also reported in another study, on T cells expressing NK-cell markers.

Source material: PBMCs. The receptors shown here come from a woman between 18 and 29 years old in good health.

This clonotype was seen ten or more times. The V gene is TRBV6-1, the J gene TRBJ1-5; D is perhaps TRBD1 (6 bases). CDR1 and CDR2 from the germline V gene are MNHNS and SASEGT. The V and J ends lost 6 bases and 1 base respectively, with 7 bases between them. The CDR3 runs 13 residues. CDR3: CASRGGSNQPQHF. In DNA form, the CDR3 reads TGTGCCAGCAGAGGGGGAAGCAATCAGCCCCAGCATTTT.

V usage is TRBV2 and J usage is TRBJ2-5, with D maybe TRBD1 (5 bases). The V end was cut by 2 bases, the J end by 1 base, with 8 bases between. This CDR3 comprises 14 residues. Germline-derived CDR1 and CDR2 are SNHLY and FYNNEI. CDR3 residues: CASSEQGGQETQYF. The CDR3 DNA reads TGTGCCAGCAGTGAACAGGGTGGCCAAGAGACCCAGTACTTC.

In this sample, this clonotype turned up a few times. This chain joins TRBV6-5 and TRBJ2-3, with 7 bases fitting TRBD1. Germline trimming cut 2 bases from V and 6 bases from J; bases unmatched to any gene: 8. CDR1 is MNHEY and CDR2 is SVGAGI in the germline V gene. The CDR3 loop spans 15 amino acids. CDR3 sequence reads: CASSYSDRAGDTQYF. The CDR3 DNA sequence: TGTGCCAGCAGTTACAGTGACAGGGCTGGGGATACGCAGTATTTT.

This clonotype was found a few times. V and J are TRBV12-3 or TRBV12-4 and TRBJ2-7; D is undetermined. Trimming took 5 bases from V and 0 from J, leaving 17 bases between them. The length of the CDR3 is 16 residues. This chain's CDR3 is CASSVAGRPSSYEQYF. The CDR3 nucleotides read TGTGCCAGCAGTGTGGCTGGACGGCCGAGCTCCTACGAGCAGTACTTC.

This clonotype was detected a few times. J is TRBJ2-1 and V is TRBV4-1; 10 bases match TRBD2. With V trimmed by 6 bases and J by 3 bases, 5 bases remained unmatched. From germline, CDR1 is MGHRA and CDR2 YSYEKL. The CDR3 contains 15 residues. CDR3 region: CASRAGLAIYNEQFF. CDR3 in DNA: TGCGCCAGCAGGGCGGGACTAGCGATCTACAATGAGCAGTTCTTC.

Worth noting for this clonotype: A much larger clone differs by one base, so this may be a read error. This rearrangement joins TRBV12-3 or TRBV12-4 to TRBJ2-3; D may be TRBD2 (6 bases). The length of the CDR3 is 17 residues. CDR3 bases: TGTACCAGCAGACATGACTCGGCGGGGCCCCTCACAGATACGCAGTATTTT. Its protein is CTSRHDSAGPLTDTQYF.

The V gene is TRBV14, the J gene TRBJ2-7; D remains unclear. This CDR3 is built from 16 residues. The V and J ends lost 4 bases and 1 base respectively, with 17 bases between them. Germline CDR1 reads SGHDN; CDR2 reads FVKESK. CDR3 amino acids: CASSPLRQRSSYEQYF. For the CDR3, the DNA is TGTGCCAGCAGCCCCCTAAGGCAGCGAAGTTCCTACGAGCAGTACTTC.

This clonotype has a count of ten or more. CDR3 sequence reads: CSAATSGAGNEQFF. The CDR3 bases are TGCAGTGCTGCTACTAGCGGCGCAGGCAATGAGCAGTTCTTC. The chain couples TRBV20-1 to TRBJ2-1; 8 bases match TRBD2. Trimming at V came to 5 bases and at J to 6 bases, leaving 9 bases not matched to a gene. Germline-derived CDR1 and CDR2 are DFQATT and SNEGSKA (reference sequence). The CDR3 extends over 14 amino acids.

The chain is built from TRBV7-9 and TRBJ2-2, with 7 bases lining up with TRBD1. Germline CDR1 reads SEHNR; CDR2 reads FQNEAQ (reference sequence). The junction had 6 bases not matched to a gene; V was cut back by 1 base and J by 1 base. The CDR3 extends over 17 amino acids. The CDR3 here is CASSLVKGTENTGELFF. The CDR3 DNA reads TGTGCCAGCAGCTTAGTTAAAGGGACAGAGAACACCGGGGAGCTGTTTTTT.

The table lists this clonotype with a few counts. The CDR3 loop reads CASSRRRGVSDGYTF. CDR3 sequence (DNA): TGTGCCAGCAGCCGCCGTCGGGGGGTGAGTGATGGCTACACCTTC. The chain carries TRBV27 and TRBJ1-2; D is perhaps TRBD1 (5 bases). CDR1 and CDR2 from the germline V gene are MNHEY and SMNVEV (reference sequence). The CDR3 is 15 residues long. V was cut by 6 bases and J by 6 bases, with 20 bases left in between.

This chain uses TRBV20-1 with TRBJ1-5; weak D call: TRBD1 (5 bases). Trimming pared 6 bases from V and 0 bases from J, leaving 12 bases between. CDR1 and CDR2 from the germline V gene are DFQATT and SNEGSKA (reference sequence). The CDR3 loop spans 14 amino acids. The CDR3 spells CSASKTVSNQPQHF. CDR3 bases: TGCAGTGCGTCGAAGACAGTTAGCAATCAGCCCCAGCATTTT.

This clonotype was seen only a few times. V usage is TRBV6-1 and J usage is TRBJ2-1, with D hard to call. V was cut by 5 bases and J by 3 bases, with 14 bases left in between. The CDR3 is 15 amino acids. Germline V CDR1 and CDR2: MNHNS, SASEGT. The CDR3 bases are TGTGCCAGCAGTAATAAGCTGAGCCGCTACAATGAGCAGTTCTTC. Its translation: CASSNKLSRYNEQFF.

V is TRBV20-1 and J is TRBJ2-1; 12 bases fit TRBD1. The CDR3 extends over 14 amino acids. From germline, CDR1 is DFQATT and CDR2 SNEGSKA (reference sequence). The trim removed 2 bases at V and 9 bases at J, leaving 5 bases unmatched. The CDR3 region is CSARTGQGAGEQFF. DNA for the CDR3: TGCAGTGCTAGAACGGGACAGGGGGCCGGTGAGCAGTTCTTC.

J is TRBJ1-5 and V is TRBV12-3 or TRBV12-4, with no clear D. Trimming left V 6 bases short and J 4 bases short, with 10 bases between. The CDR3 has 13 residues. The DNA for the CDR3 is TGTGCCAGCAGACGAAGACCTAATCAGCCCCAGCATTTT. It is translated as CASRRRPNQPQHF.

V and J are TRBV5-1 and TRBJ2-1, with 12 bases identical to TRBD2. This CDR3 spans 15 amino acids. Germline V lookup: CDR1 SGHRS, CDR2 YFSETQ. Losses at the gene ends were 4 bases for V and 9 bases for J; bases not matched to a gene: 8. The CDR3 reads CASSPASGGAREQFF. CDR3 coding DNA: TGCGCCAGCAGCCCTGCTAGCGGGGGGGCCCGTGAGCAGTTCTTC.

This clonotype was seen repeatedly, ten times or more. The DNA of the CDR3 is TGTGCCAGCAGTTTTAGCGAGTCCTACAATGAGCAGTTCTTC. Amino acid sequence: CASSFSESYNEQFF. The rearrangement uses TRBV12-3 or TRBV12-4 and TRBJ2-1; TRBD2 is a possible D gene (5 bases). The CDR3 extends over 14 amino acids. Trimming pared 3 bases from V and 1 base from J, leaving 7 bases between.

This chain joins TRBV23-1 and TRBJ2-7; 8 bases map to TRBD1. TRBV23-1 is an ORF for which the function is uncertain. CDR3 length: 13 amino acids. The V gene end was trimmed by 9 bases and the J gene end by 1 base; junction bases not matched to a gene: 5. The CDR3 loop is CARYRGKSYEQYF. The CDR3 nucleotides read TGCGCCAGATACAGGGGGAAATCCTACGAGCAGTACTTC.

This clonotype was detected ten times or more. The chain recombines TRBV7-9 with TRBJ2-1; 7 bases align to TRBD2. Germline values: CDR1 SEHNR, CDR2 FQNEAQ (reference sequence). The CDR3 sequence is 16 residues long. Trimming took 6 bases from V and 0 from J; bases not matched to a gene: 8. In DNA, the CDR3 is TGTGCCAGCAGGCTTAGCGGGCGGAGCTCCTACAATGAGCAGTTCTTC. It is translated as CASRLSGRSSYNEQFF.

The gene calls are TRBV4-3 and TRBJ2-1; 14 nucleotides agree with TRBD2. The V gene end was trimmed by 5 bases and the J gene end by 3 bases; junction bases not matched to a gene: 9. Germline CDR1 is LGHNA and CDR2 is YSLEER. The CDR3 runs 18 residues. CDR3 region: CASSTGTSGRNYYNEQFF. The CDR3 DNA is TGCGCCAGCAGCACCGGGACTAGCGGGAGAAACTACTACAATGAGCAGTTCTTC.

This clonotype has at least ten counts. This chain uses TRBV20-1 with TRBJ1-1; D call uncertain. In germline, CDR1 is DFQATT, CDR2 SNEGSKA (reference sequence). The CDR3 is made up of 11 amino acids. V was clipped by 5 bases and J by 4 bases, with 8 bases between them. The CDR3 DNA follows: TGCAGTGCTGGGGTCGGCACTGAAGCTTTCTTT. Its translation: CSAGVGTEAFF.

This clonotype was detected a few times. DNA of the CDR3: TGCAGTGTTAGGGTGGCAGGGGGCACAGATACGCAGTATTTT. Translated: CSVRVAGGTDTQYF. The rearrangement joins TRBV20-1 to TRBJ2-3, with TRBD1 as a possible D gene (6 bases). Deletions cut 7 bases from V and 1 base from J, with 15 bases between. The germline gives CDR1 DFQATT, CDR2 SNEGSKA (reference sequence). This CDR3 has 14 amino acids.

This clonotype appeared many times. The rearrangement uses TRBV12-3 or TRBV12-4 and TRBJ2-2; 9 bases align to TRBD1. The CDR3 spans 16 residues. With 6 bases clipped from V and 5 bases from J, the junction kept 10 bases outside the gene matches. The CDR3 nucleotides are TGTGCCAGCAGCCCGTTCGGGACAGGGCAAACCGGGGAGCTGTTTTTT. It codes for CASSPFGTGQTGELFF.